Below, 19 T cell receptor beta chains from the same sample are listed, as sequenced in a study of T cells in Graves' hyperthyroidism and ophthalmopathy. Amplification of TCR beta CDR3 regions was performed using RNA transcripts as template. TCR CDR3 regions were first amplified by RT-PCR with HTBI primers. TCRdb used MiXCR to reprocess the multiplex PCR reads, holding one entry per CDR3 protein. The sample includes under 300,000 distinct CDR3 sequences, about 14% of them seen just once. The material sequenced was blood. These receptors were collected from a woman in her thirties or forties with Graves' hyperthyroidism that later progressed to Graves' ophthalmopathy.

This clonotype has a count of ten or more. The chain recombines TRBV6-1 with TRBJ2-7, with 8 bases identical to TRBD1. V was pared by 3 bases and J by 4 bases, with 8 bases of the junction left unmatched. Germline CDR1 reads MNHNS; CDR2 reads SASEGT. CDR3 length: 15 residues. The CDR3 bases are TGTGCCAGCAGTGAGGAGACAGGGGCGGGATACGAGCAGTACTTC. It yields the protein CASSEETGAGYEQYF.

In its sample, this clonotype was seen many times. The chain's CDR3 is CASSIPWTSGGVTNEQFF. The CDR3 bases are TGTGCCAGTAGTATTCCCTGGACTAGCGGGGGGGTTACAAATGAGCAGTTCTTC. The rearrangement uses TRBV19 and TRBJ2-1; TRBD2 aligns across 15 bases. The CDR3 runs 18 residues. V lost 3 bases and J lost 7; bases outside the gene matches: 10. Germline lookup yields CDR1 LNHDA and CDR2 SQIVND (reference sequence).

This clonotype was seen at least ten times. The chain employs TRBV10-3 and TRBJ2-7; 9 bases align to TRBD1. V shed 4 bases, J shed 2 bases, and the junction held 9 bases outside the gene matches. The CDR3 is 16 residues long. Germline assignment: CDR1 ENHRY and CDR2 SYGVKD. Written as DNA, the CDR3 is TGTGCCATCAGTGCGGCCGGGACAGGGAACACCTACGAGCAGTACTTC. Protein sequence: CAISAAGTGNTYEQYF.

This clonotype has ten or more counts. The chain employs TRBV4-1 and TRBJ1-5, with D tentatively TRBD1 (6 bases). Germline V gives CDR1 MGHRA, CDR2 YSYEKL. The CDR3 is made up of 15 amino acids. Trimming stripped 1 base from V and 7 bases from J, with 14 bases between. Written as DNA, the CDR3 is TGCGCCAGCAGCCAAGTCAACAGGGAACGGCAGCCCCAGCATTTT. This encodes CASSQVNRERQPQHF.

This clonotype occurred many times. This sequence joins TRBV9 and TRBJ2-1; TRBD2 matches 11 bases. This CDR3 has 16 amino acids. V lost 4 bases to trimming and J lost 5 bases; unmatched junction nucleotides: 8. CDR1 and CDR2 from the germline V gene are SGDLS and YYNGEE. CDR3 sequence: CASSPPGLAENNEQFF. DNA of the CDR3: TGTGCCAGCAGCCCACCGGGACTAGCGGAAAACAATGAGCAGTTCTTC.

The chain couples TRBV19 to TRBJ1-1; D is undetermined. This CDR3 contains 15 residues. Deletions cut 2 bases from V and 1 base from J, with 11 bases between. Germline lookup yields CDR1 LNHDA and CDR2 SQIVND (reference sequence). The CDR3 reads CASSISPSSNTEAFF. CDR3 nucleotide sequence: TGTGCCAGTAGTATATCCCCTTCATCGAACACTGAAGCTTTCTTT.

In nucleotides, the CDR3 is TGTGCCAGCAGTTTAGGGTGGGTCGGGGAGCAGTTCTTC. Its protein product is CASSLGWVGEQFF. This chain links TRBV28 with TRBJ2-1; D not certain. The germline gives CDR1 MDHEN, CDR2 SYDVKM. Trimming removed 2 bases from V and 10 bases from J, with 12 bases in between. The length of the CDR3 is 13 residues.

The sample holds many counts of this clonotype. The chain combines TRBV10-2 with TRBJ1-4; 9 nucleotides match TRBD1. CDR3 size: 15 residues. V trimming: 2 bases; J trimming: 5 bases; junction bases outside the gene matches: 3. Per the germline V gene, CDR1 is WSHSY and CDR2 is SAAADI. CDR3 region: CASSEKTGGNEKLFF. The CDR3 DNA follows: TGCGCCAGCAGTGAGAAGACAGGGGGGAATGAAAAACTGTTTTTT.

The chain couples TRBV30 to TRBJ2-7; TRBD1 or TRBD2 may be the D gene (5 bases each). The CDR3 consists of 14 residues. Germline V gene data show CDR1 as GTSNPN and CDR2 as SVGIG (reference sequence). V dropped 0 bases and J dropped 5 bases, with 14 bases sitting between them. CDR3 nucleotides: TGTGCCTGGAGTGTACAGTCATGGGGGAACGAGCAGTACTTC. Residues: CAWSVQSWGNEQYF.

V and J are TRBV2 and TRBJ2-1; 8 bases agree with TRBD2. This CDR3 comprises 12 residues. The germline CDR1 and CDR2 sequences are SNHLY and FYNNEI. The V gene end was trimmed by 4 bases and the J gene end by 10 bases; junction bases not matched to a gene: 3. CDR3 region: CASSVTSAEQFF. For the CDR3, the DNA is TGTGCCAGCAGTGTGACTAGCGCGGAGCAGTTCTTC. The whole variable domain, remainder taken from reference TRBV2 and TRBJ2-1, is EPEVTQTPSHQVTQMGQEVILRCVPISNHLYFYWYRQILGQKVEFLVSFYNNEISEKSEIFDDQFSVERPDGSNFTLKIRSTKLEDSAMYFCASSVTSAEQFFGPGTRLTVL.

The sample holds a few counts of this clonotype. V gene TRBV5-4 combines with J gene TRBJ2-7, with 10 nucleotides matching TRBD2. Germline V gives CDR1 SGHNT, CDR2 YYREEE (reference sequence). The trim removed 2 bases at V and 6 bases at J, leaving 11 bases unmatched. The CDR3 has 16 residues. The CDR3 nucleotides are TGTGCCAGCAGCTTCGCCTCCGGGACTAGCGTTCCCGAGCAGTACTTC. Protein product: CASSFASGTSVPEQYF.

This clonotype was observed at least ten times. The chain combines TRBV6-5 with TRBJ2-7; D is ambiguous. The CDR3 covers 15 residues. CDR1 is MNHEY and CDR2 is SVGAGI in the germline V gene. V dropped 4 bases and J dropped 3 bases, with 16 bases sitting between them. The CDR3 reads CASSSDNVRDYEQYF. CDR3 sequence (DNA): TGTGCCAGCAGTTCCGACAACGTTAGGGACTACGAGCAGTACTTC.

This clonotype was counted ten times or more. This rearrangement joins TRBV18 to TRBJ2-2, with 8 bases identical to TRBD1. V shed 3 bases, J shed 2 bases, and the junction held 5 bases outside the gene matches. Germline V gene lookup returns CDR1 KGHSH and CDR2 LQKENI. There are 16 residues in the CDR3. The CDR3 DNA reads TGTGCCAGCTCACCTCAGGGGGCGCGCAACACCGGGGAGCTGTTTTTT. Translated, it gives CASSPQGARNTGELFF.

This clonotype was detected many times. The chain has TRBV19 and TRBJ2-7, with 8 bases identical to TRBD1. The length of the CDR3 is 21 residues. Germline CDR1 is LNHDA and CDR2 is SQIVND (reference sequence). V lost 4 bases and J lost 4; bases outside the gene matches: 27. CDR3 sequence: CASSTHHTGGGRDHVKYEQYF. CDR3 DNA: TGTGCCAGTAGTACCCACCACACAGGGGGAGGACGGGACCACGTAAAATACGAGCAGTACTTC.

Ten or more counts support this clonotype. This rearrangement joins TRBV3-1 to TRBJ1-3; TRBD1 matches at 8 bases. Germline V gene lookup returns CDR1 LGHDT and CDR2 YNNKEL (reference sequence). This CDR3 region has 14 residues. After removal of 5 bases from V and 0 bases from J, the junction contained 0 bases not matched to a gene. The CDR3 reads CASSGQGSGNTIYF. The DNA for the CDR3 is TGTGCCAGCAGCGGACAGGGCTCTGGAAACACCATATATTTT. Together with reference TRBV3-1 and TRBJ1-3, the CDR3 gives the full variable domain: DTAVSQTPKYLVTQMGNDKSIKCEQNLGHDTMYWYKQDSKKFLKIMFSYNNKELIINETVPNRFSPKSPDKAHLNLHINSLELGDSAVYFCASSGQGSGNTIYFGEGSWLTVV.

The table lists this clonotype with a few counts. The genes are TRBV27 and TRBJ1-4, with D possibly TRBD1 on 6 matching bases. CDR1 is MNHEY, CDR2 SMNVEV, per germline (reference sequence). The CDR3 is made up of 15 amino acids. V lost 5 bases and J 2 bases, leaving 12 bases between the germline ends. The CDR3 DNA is TGTGCCAGCAGTCCCGGACAGTTGACTAATGAAAAACTGTTTTTT. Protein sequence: CASSPGQLTNEKLFF. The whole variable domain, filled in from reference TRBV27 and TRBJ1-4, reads EAQVTQNPRYLITVTGKKLTVTCSQNMNHEYMSWYRQDPGLGLRQIYYSMNVEVTDKGDVPEGYKVSRKEKRNFPLILESPSPNQTSLYFCASSPGQLTNEKLFFGSGTQLSVL.

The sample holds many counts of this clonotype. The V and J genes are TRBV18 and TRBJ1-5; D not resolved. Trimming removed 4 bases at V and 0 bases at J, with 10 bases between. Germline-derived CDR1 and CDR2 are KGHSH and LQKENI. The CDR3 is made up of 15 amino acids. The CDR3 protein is CASSQYSYSNQPQHF. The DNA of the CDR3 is TGTGCCAGCTCACAGTACTCTTATAGCAATCAGCCCCAGCATTTT.

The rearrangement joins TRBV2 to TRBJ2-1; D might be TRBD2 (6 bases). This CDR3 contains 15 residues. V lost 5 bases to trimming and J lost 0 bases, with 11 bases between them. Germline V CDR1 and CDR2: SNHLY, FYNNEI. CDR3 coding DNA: TGTGCCAGCAGTATGGCGGGGACCTCCTACAATGAGCAGTTCTTC. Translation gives CASSMAGTSYNEQFF.

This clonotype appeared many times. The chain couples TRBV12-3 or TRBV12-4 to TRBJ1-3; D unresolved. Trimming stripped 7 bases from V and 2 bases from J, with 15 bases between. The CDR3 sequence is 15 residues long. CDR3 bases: TGTGCCAGCACCCCGGTTTGGGGAGCTGGAAACACCATATATTTT. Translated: CASTPVWGAGNTIYF.